The T cell receptor beta chain described here comes from a study of blood T cell repertoires in COVID-19. This CDR3 comprises 13 residues. Germline V gives CDR1 GTSNPN, CDR2 SVGIG (reference sequence). Trimming took 4 bases from V and 7 from J; bases not matched to a gene: 5. Measured with immunoSEQ multiplex PCR; TCRdb has only the in-frame clones, and not every one. The sample has approximately 110,000 clones; roughly 70% are singletons. This TCR was sampled from a human donor with acute or convalescent COVID-19. The donor label of this sample is uncertain. The chain employs TRBV30 and TRBJ2-3; TRBD2 agrees at 10 bases. Sequencing was performed on peripheral blood. This chain's CDR3 is CAWIPAGGHTQYF. CDR3 nucleotides: TGTGCCTGGATTCCAGCGGGGGGGCATACGCAGTATTTT.